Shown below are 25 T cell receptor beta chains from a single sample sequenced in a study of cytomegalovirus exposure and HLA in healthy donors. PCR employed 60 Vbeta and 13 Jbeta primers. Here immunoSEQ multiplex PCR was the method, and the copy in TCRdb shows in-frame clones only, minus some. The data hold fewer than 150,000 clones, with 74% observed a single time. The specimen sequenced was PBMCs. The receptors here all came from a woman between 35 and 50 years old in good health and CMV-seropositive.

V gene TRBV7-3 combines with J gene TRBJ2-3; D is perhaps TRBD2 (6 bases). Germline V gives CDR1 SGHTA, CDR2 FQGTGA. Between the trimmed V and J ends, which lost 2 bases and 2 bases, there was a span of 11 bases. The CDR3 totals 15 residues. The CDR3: CASSLRREDTDTQYF. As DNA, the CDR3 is TGTGCCAGCAGCTTACGGAGGGAGGACACAGATACGCAGTATTTT.

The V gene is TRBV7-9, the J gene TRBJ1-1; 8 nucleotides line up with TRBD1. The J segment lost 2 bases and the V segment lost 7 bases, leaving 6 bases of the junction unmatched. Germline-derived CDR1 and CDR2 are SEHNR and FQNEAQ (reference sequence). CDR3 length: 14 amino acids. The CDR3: CASTLTGVNTEAFF. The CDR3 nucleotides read TGTGCCAGCACCCTGACAGGGGTAAACACTGAAGCTTTCTTT. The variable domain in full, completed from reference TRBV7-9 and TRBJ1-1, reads DTGVSQNPRHKITKRGQNVTFRCDPISEHNRLYWYRQTLGQGPEFLTYFQNEAQLEKSRLLSDRFSAERPKGSFSTLEIQRTEQGDSAMYLCASTLTGVNTEAFFGQGTRLTVV.

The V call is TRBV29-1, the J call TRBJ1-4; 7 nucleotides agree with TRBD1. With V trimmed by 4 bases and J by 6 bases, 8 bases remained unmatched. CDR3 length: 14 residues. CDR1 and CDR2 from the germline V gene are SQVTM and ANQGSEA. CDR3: CSVGYRGRDEKLFF. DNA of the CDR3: TGCAGCGTTGGCTACAGGGGAAGGGATGAAAAACTGTTTTTT.

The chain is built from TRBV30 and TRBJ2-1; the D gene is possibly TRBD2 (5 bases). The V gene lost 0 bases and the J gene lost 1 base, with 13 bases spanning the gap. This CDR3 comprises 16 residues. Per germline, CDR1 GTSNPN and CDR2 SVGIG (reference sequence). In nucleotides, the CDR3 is TGTGCCTGGAGTGTATACGGGGTGGGGTCCTACAATGAGCAGTTCTTC. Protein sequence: CAWSVYGVGSYNEQFF.

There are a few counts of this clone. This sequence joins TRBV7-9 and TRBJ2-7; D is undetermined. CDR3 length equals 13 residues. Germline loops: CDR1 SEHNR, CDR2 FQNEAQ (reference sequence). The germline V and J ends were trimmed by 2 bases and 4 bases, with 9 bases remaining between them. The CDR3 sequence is CASSLSLVYEQYF. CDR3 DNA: TGTGCCAGCAGCTTAAGCCTAGTTTACGAGCAGTACTTC.

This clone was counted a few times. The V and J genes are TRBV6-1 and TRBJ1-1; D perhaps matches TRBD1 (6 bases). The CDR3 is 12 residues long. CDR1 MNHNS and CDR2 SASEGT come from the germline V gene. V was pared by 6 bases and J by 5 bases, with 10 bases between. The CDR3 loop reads CASRGQITEAFF. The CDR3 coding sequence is TGTGCCAGCAGAGGACAGATTACTGAAGCTTTCTTT.

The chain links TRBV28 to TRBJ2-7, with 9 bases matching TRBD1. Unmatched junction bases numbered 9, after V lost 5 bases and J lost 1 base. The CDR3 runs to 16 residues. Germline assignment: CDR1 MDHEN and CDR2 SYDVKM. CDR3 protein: CASSQTGTGSSYEQYF. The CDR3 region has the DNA TGTGCCAGCAGTCAAACCGGGACAGGGTCTTCCTACGAGCAGTACTTC.

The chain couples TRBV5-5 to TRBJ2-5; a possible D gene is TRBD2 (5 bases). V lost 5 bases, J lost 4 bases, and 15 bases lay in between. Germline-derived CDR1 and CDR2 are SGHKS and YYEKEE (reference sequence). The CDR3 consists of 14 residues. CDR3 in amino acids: CASSFPGMTETQYF. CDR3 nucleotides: TGTGCCAGCAGTTTTCCCGGGATGACAGAGACCCAGTACTTC.

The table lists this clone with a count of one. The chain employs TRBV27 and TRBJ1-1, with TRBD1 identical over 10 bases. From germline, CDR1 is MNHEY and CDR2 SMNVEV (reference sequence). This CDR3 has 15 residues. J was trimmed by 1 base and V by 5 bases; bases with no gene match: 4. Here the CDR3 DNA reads TGTGCCAGCAGTCTCCGGACAGGGGGGAACACTGAAGCTTTCTTT. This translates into CASSLRTGGNTEAFF.

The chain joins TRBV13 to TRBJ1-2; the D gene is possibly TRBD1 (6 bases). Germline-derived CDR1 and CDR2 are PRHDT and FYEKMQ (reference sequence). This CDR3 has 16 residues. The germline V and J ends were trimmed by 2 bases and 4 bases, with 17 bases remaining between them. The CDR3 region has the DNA TGTGCCAGCAGCTTATCAACCGCCGGGACACTCTATGGCTACACCTTC. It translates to CASSLSTAGTLYGYTF.

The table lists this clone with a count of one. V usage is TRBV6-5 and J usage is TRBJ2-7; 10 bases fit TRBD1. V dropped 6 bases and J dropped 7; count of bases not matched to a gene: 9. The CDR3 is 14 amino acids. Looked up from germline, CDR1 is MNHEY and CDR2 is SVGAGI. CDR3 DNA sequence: TGTGCCAGCAGCACGGGACAGGGGACTAGGGAGCAGTACTTC. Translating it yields CASSTGQGTREQYF.

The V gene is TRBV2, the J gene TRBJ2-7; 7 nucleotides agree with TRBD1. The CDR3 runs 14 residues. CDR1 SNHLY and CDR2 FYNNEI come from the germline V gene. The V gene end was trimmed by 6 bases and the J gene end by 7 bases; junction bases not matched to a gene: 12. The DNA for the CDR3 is TGTGCCAGCAGCGAGATACAGGGGTTCGGAGAGCAGTACTTC. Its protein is CASSEIQGFGEQYF.

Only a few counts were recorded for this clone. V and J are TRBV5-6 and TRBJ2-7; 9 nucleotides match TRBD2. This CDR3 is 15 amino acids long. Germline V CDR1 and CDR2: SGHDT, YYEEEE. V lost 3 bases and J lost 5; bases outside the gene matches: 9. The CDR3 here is CASSSGTSRINEQYF. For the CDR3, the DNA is TGTGCCAGCAGCTCCGGGACTAGCCGTATCAACGAGCAGTACTTC.

In DNA form, the CDR3 reads TGTGCCAGCAGACAGGAGTTAAACTCTGGAAACACCATATATTTT. Amino acid sequence: CASRQELNSGNTIYF. This chain uses TRBV7-6 with TRBJ1-3; D might be TRBD1 (5 bases). In germline, CDR1 is SGHVS, CDR2 FNYEAQ. The ends were cut back, 6 bases at V and 0 bases at J, with 12 bases in the middle. CDR3 length: 15 residues. Variable domain in full (rest from reference TRBV7-6 and TRBJ1-3): GAGVSQSPRYKVTKRGQDVALRCDPISGHVSLYWYRQALGQGPEFLTYFNYEAQQDKSGLPNDRFSAERPEGSISTLTIQRTEQRDSAMYRCASRQELNSGNTIYFGEGSWLTVV.

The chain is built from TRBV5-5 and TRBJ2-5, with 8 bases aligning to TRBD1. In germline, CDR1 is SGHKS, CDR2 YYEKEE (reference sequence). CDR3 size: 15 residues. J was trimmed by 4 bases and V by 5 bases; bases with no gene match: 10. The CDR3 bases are TGTGCCAGCAGATCGACAGGACAGGGCCCAGAGACCCAGTACTTC. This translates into CASRSTGQGPETQYF. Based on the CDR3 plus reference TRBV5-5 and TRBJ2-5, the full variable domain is DAGVTQSPTHLIKTRGQQVTLRCSPISGHKSVSWYQQVLGQGPQFIFQYYEKEERGRGNFPDRFSARQFPNYSSELNVNALLLGDSALYLCASRSTGQGPETQYFGPGTRLLVL.

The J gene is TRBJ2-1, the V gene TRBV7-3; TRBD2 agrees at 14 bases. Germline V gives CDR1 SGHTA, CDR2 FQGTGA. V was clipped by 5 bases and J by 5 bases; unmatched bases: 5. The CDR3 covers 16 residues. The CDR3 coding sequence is TGTGCCAGCAGCCCATTGGGACTAGCGGGGGACAATGAGCAGTTCTTC. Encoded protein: CASSPLGLAGDNEQFF. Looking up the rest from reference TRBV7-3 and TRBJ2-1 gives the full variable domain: GAGVSQTPSNKVTEKGKYVELRCDPISGHTALYWYRQSLGQGPEFLIYFQGTGAADDSGLPNDRFFAVRPEGSVSTLKIQRTERGDSAVYLCASSPLGLAGDNEQFFGPGTRLTVL.

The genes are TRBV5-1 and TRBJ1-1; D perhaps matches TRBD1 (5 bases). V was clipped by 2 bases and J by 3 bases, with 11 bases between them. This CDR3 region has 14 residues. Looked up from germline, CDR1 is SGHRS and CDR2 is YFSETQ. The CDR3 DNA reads TGCGCCAGCAGCTTCATGGGGGGAGACACTGAAGCTTTCTTT. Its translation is CASSFMGGDTEAFF.

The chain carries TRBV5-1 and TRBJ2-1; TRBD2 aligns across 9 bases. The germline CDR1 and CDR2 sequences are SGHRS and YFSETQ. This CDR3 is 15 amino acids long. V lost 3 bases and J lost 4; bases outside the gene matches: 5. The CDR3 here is CASSSRLADYNEQFF. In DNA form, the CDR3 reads TGCGCCAGCAGCTCTAGACTAGCGGATTACAATGAGCAGTTCTTC.

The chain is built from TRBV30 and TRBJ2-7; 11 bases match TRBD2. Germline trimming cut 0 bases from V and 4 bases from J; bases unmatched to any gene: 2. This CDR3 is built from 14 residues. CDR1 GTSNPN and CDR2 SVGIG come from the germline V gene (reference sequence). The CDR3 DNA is TGTGCCTGGAGTGTACGACTAGCGGGGTACGAGCAGTACTTC. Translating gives CAWSVRLAGYEQYF.

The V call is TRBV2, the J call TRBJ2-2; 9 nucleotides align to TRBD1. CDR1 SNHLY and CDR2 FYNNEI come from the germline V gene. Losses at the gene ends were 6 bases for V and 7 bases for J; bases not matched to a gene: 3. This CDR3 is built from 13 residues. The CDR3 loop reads CASRDRGLGELFF. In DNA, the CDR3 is TGTGCCAGCAGGGACAGGGGTCTCGGGGAGCTGTTTTTT.

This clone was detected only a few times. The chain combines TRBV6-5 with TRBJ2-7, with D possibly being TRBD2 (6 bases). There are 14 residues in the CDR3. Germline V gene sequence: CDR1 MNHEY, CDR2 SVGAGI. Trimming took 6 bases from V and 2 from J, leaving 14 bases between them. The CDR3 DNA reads TGTGCCAGCAGAACCCGGGAGTTTGCCTACGAGCAGTACTTC. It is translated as CASRTREFAYEQYF.

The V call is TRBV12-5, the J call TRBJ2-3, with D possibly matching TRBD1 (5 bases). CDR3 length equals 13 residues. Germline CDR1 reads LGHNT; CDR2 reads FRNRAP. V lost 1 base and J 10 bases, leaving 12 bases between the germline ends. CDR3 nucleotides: TGTGCTAGTGGTTTGGGGCCAGGGTGGCCGCAGTATTTT. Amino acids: CASGLGPGWPQYF.

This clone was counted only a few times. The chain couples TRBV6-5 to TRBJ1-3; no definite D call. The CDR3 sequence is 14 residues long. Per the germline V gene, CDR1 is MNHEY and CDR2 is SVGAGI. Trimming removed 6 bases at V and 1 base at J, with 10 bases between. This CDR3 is CASSREWSGNTIYF. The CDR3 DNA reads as TGTGCCAGCAGCCGAGAGTGGTCTGGAAACACCATATATTTT.

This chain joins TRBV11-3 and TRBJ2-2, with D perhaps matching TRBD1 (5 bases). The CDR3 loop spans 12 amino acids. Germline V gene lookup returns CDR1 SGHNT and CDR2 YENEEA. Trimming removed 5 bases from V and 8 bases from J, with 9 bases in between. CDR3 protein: CASSRRTGELFF. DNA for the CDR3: TGTGCCAGCAGCCGCAGGACAGGGGAGCTGTTTTTT.

The CDR3 sequence: CASSSPGQGIYGYTF. CDR3 nucleotide sequence: TGCGCCAGCAGCTCTCCGGGACAGGGAATTTATGGCTACACCTTC. The chain recombines TRBV4-1 with TRBJ1-2, with TRBD1 matching over 9 bases. The CDR3 totals 15 residues. Germline assignment: CDR1 MGHRA and CDR2 YSYEKL. V was pared by 5 bases and J by 5 bases, with 9 bases of the junction left unmatched.